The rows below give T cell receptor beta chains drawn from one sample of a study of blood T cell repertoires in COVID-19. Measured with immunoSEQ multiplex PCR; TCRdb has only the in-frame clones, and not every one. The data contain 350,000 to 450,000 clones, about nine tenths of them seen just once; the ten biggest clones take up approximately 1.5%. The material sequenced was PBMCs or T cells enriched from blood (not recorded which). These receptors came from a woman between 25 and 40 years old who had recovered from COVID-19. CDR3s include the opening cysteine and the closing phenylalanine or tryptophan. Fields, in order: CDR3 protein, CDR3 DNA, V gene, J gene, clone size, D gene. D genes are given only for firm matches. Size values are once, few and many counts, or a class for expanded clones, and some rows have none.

CAWTSGARNEQFF	TGTGCCTGGACGAGTGGGGCGCGCAATGAGCAGTTCTTC	TRBV30	TRBJ2-1	NA	NA
CASRTTGKVDEQFF	TGCGCCAGCAGGACGACAGGGAAAGTGGATGAGCAGTTCTTC	TRBV4-1	TRBJ2-1	NA	TRBD1
CASTLGDSTEAFF	TGTGCCAGCACCCTAGGGGACAGCACTGAAGCTTTCTTT	TRBV28	TRBJ1-1	NA	TRBD1
CASSLGGDASEQYF	TGTGCCAGCAGTTTAGGAGGGGATGCGAGCGAGCAGTACTTC	TRBV28	TRBJ2-7	NA	NA
CASSLAPGQTSYEQYF	TGTGCCAGCAGCTTAGCACCGGGACAGACTTCCTACGAGCAGTACTTC	TRBV7-2	TRBJ2-7	NA	TRBD1
CASSLRTGLNTEAFF	TGTGCCAGCAGCCTGAGGACAGGGTTGAACACTGAAGCTTTCTTT	TRBV14	TRBJ1-1	NA	TRBD1
CASSLRSGNQPQHF	TGTGCCAGCAGTTTAAGGTCGGGTAATCAGCCCCAGCATTTT	TRBV28	TRBJ1-5	few	NA
CASSTPGGPNYGYTF	TGTGCCAGTAGTACCCCCGGGGGGCCCAACTATGGCTACACCTTC	TRBV19	TRBJ1-2	NA	NA
CASSRRDEQFF	TGTGCCAGCAGCCGGCGGGATGAGCAGTTCTTC	TRBV7-3	TRBJ2-1	NA	NA
CASSDLWQPQHF	TGTGCCAGCAGTGATCTATGGCAGCCCCAGCATTTT	TRBV6-1	TRBJ1-5	few	NA
CASSFQGQETQYF	TGTGCCAGCAGTTTTCAGGGGCAAGAGACCCAGTACTTC	TRBV28	TRBJ2-5	NA	NA
CATSAGTILTEQFF	TGTGCCACCAGCGCCGGGACTATACTTACTGAGCAGTTCTTC	TRBV15	TRBJ2-1	NA	TRBD2
CASGRDRGGSNQPQHF	TGTGCTAGTGGTCGAGACAGGGGAGGTAGCAATCAGCCCCAGCATTTT	TRBV12-5	TRBJ1-5	NA	TRBD1
CAIRSGDQETQYF	TGTGCCATCAGGTCAGGGGACCAAGAGACCCAGTACTTC	TRBV10-3	TRBJ2-5	NA	NA
CASSFGVLNTEAFF	TGTGCCAGCAGCTTCGGGGTATTGAACACTGAAGCTTTCTTT	TRBV7-2	TRBJ1-1	NA	NA
CASSQDDLATETQYF	TGTGCCAGCAGCCAAGATGACCTAGCCACAGAGACCCAGTACTTC	TRBV4-2	TRBJ2-5	NA	NA
CASGGRGNLHF	TGTGCCAGCGGGGGGAGAGGGAACCTCCACTTT	TRBV9	TRBJ1-6	NA	NA
CASSLDGQDTF	TGTGCCAGCAGCCTCGATGGACAGGACACCTTC	TRBV5-4	TRBJ1-2	NA	TRBD1
CASSFGTGYNSPLHF	TGTGCCAGCAGTTTCGGGACAGGGTATAATTCACCCCTCCACTTT	TRBV27	TRBJ1-6	NA	TRBD1
CASSATRSGGAYNEQFF	TGTGCCAGCAGCGCAACGAGAAGCGGGGGGGCCTACAATGAGCAGTTCTTC	TRBV7-8	TRBJ2-1	NA	TRBD2
CASSFLSGEYNEQFF	TGTGCCAGCAGCTTTTTGAGCGGGGAATACAATGAGCAGTTCTTC	TRBV5-6	TRBJ2-1	NA	TRBD2
CASGTSGSTDEQFF	TGTGCCAGCGGGACTAGCGGGAGTACGGATGAGCAGTTCTTC	TRBV4-2	TRBJ2-1	NA	TRBD2
CASSPGGIANTGELFF	TGTGCCAGCAGCCCAGGAGGGATCGCGAACACCGGGGAGCTGTTTTTT	TRBV11-3	TRBJ2-2	once	NA
CASSAVGGPYEQYF	TGTGCCAGCAGTGCAGTTGGTGGCCCCTACGAGCAGTACTTC	TRBV27	TRBJ2-7	NA	NA
CASSLVRKETQYF	TGTGCCAGCAGTTTAGTCAGGAAAGAGACCCAGTACTTC	TRBV12-3/TRBV12-4	TRBJ2-5	NA	NA